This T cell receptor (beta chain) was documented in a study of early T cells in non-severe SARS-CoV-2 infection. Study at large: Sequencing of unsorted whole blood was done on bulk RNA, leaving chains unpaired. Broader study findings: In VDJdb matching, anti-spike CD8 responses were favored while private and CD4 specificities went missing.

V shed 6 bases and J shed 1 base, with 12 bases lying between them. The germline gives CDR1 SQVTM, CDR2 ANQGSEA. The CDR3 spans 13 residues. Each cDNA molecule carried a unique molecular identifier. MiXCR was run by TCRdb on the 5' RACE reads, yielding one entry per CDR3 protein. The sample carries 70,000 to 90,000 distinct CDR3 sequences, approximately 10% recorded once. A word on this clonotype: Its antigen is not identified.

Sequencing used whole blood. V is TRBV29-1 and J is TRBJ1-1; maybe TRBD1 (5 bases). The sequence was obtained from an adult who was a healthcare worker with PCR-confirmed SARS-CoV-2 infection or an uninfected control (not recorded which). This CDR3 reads CSVLQDENTEAFF. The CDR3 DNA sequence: TGCAGCGTCCTACAGGACGAGAACACTGAAGCTTTCTTT. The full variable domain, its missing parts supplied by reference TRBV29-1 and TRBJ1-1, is SAVISQKPSRDICQRGTSLTIQCQVDSQVTMMFWYRQQPGQSLTLIATANQGSEATYESGFVIDKFPISRPNLTFSTLTVSNMSPEDSSIYLCSVLQDENTEAFFGQGTRLTVV.